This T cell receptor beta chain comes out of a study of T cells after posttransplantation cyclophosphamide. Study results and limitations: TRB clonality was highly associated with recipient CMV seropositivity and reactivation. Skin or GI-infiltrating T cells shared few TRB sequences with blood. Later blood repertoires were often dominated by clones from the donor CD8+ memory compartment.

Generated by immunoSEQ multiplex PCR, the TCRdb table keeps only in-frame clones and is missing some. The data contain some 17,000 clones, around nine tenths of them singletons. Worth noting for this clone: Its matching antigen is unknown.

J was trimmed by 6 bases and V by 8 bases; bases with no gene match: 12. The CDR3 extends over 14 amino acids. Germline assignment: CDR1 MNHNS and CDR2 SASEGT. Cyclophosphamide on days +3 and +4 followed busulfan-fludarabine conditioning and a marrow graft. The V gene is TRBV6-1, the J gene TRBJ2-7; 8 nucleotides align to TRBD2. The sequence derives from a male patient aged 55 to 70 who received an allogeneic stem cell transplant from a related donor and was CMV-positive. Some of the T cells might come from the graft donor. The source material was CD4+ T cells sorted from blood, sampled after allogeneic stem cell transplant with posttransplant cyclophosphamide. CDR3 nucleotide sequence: TGTGCCAGCTTTCTTGGCGGGGGGCCCGCCGAGCAGTACTTC. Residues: CASFLGGGPAEQYF.